The 17 T cell receptor beta chains in this list originate from one sample, sequenced in a study of shared clonotypes between healthy human individuals. Clones were read by immunoSEQ multiplex PCR, and TCRdb kept only the in-frame ones, dropping some. This sample has 2 million to 2.5 million clones, with 90% to 95% found just once. Sequenced sample: naive CD4+ T cells from PBMCs. Subset meaning: CD45RA+ positively selected. The receptor set was obtained from a man aged 18 to 35 in good health. Some clones in this sample may be carry-over from other donors' samples.

The chain employs TRBV11-2 and TRBJ2-2; no firm D call. The CDR3 length is 16 residues. The germline V gene encodes CDR1 SGHAT and CDR2 FQNNGV. Between the trimmed V and J ends, which lost 5 bases and 1 base, there was a span of 14 bases. The CDR3 nucleotides read TGTGCCAGCAGCCCATTTGTGTCGCGGAACACCGGGGAGCTGTTTTTT. Its translation: CASSPFVSRNTGELFF.

The chain joins TRBV7-3 to TRBJ2-5; 7 bases match TRBD1. The CDR3 is 13 amino acids. J lost 4 bases, V lost 5 bases, and 4 bases had no gene match. In germline, CDR1 is SGHTA, CDR2 FQGTGA. This CDR3 is CASSPGTAETQYF. Here the CDR3 DNA reads TGTGCCAGCAGCCCTGGGACAGCAGAGACCCAGTACTTC.

The chain couples TRBV5-1 to TRBJ1-2, with TRBD1 identical over 7 bases. This CDR3 has 12 residues. V shed 3 bases, J shed 5 bases, and the junction held 1 base outside the gene matches. In germline, CDR1 is SGHRS, CDR2 YFSETQ. CDR3 nucleotide sequence: TGCGCCAGCAGCTGGGGACAGTATGGCTACACCTTC. It specifies CASSWGQYGYTF. Full variable domain (rest looked up from reference TRBV5-1 and TRBJ1-2): KAGVTQTPRYLIKTRGQQVTLSCSPISGHRSVSWYQQTPGQGLQFLFEYFSETQRNKGNFPGRFSGRQFSNSRSEMNVSTLELGDSALYLCASSWGQYGYTFGSGTRLTVV.

A remark on this clone: One junction end does not reproduce the germline sequence, and a read error may be involved. The chain has TRBV7-2 and TRBJ2-2; D not resolved. The length of the CDR3 is 14 residues. CDR1 and CDR2 from the germline V gene are SGHTA and FQGNSA. The CDR3 protein is CASGLVGYTGELFF. The CDR3 bases are TGTGCCAGCGGCTTAGTCGGCTATACCGGGGAGCTGTTTTTT.

The chain is built from TRBV7-8 and TRBJ2-2, with D unresolved. Germline values: CDR1 SGHVS, CDR2 FQNEAQ. V lost 5 bases, J lost 1 base, and 8 bases lay in between. The CDR3 has 14 amino acids. CDR3 DNA sequence: TGTGCCAGCAGCCCGTACCGGAACACCGGGGAGCTGTTTTTT. It is translated as CASSPYRNTGELFF.

The sample holds one count of this clone. The genes are TRBV28 and TRBJ1-2; D is undetermined. The V gene lost 5 bases and the J gene lost 5 bases, with 15 bases spanning the gap. The CDR3 runs to 14 residues. CDR1 is MDHEN and CDR2 is SYDVKM in the germline V gene. CDR3 region: CASSPDSDSYGYTF. For the CDR3, the DNA is TGTGCCAGCAGTCCCGATTCGGACTCGTATGGCTACACCTTC.

The chain recombines TRBV11-2 with TRBJ1-3; no reliable D call. The V and J ends lost 0 bases and 7 bases respectively, with 7 bases between them. Germline CDR1 reads SGHAT; CDR2 reads FQNNGV. The CDR3 consists of 13 residues. CDR3 region: CASSLDPSNTIYF. The CDR3, as DNA: TGTGCCAGCAGCTTAGATCCCAGTAACACCATATATTTT.

The chain combines TRBV7-8 with TRBJ1-1; TRBD1 agrees at 8 bases. Losses at the gene ends were 5 bases for V and 1 base for J; bases not matched to a gene: 9. This CDR3 comprises 16 residues. CDR1 and CDR2 (germline): SGHVS, FQNEAQ. CDR3: CASSRIVGTGNTEAFF. The CDR3 DNA is TGTGCCAGCAGCCGGATCGTCGGGACAGGGAACACTGAAGCTTTCTTT.

This chain connects TRBV7-9 to TRBJ2-3, with 15 bases identical to TRBD2. Germline V gene lookup returns CDR1 SEHNR and CDR2 FQNEAQ (reference sequence). V was pared by 5 bases and J by 4 bases, with 1 base of the junction left unmatched. The CDR3 consists of 15 residues. The CDR3 is CASSRTSGRADTQYF. In DNA form, the CDR3 reads TGTGCCAGCAGCCGGACTAGCGGGAGGGCAGATACGCAGTATTTT.

V usage is TRBV15 and J usage is TRBJ2-3; 8 bases align to TRBD2. CDR1 and CDR2 from the germline V gene are LNHNV and YYDKDF (reference sequence). The junction had 6 bases not matched to a gene; V was cut back by 1 base and J by 3 bases. CDR3 length equals 16 residues. The CDR3 sequence is CATSRVPGGPTDTQYF. In DNA, the CDR3 is TGTGCCACCAGCAGAGTACCGGGAGGGCCAACAGATACGCAGTATTTT.

The rearrangement uses TRBV11-3 and TRBJ2-5; D is undetermined. Trimming cost V 5 bases and J 5 bases, with 12 bases left between them. Germline V gene sequence: CDR1 SGHNT, CDR2 YENEEA. CDR3 length equals 13 residues. For the CDR3, the DNA is TGTGCCAGCAGCCGTCAGTTCACGGAGACCCAGTACTTC. This encodes CASSRQFTETQYF.

V usage is TRBV28 and J usage is TRBJ2-7; perhaps TRBD2 as D (6 bases). Germline CDR1 and CDR2: MDHEN and SYDVKM. V dropped 6 bases and J dropped 2 bases, with 20 bases sitting between them. There are 16 residues in the CDR3. CDR3 residues: CASRTTSSATTYEQYF. CDR3 DNA sequence: TGTGCCAGCAGGACTACGTCTAGCGCTACTACCTACGAGCAGTACTTC.

The rearrangement uses TRBV27 and TRBJ1-2, with D uncertain. This CDR3 is built from 15 residues. V shed 0 bases and J shed 3 bases, with 11 bases lying between them. From germline, CDR1 is MNHEY and CDR2 SMNVEV (reference sequence). The CDR3 spells CASSLSGYWDYGYTF. Here the CDR3 DNA reads TGTGCCAGCAGTTTATCAGGGTATTGGGACTATGGCTACACCTTC.

V gene TRBV11-3 combines with J gene TRBJ2-1; 10 bases align to TRBD2. V lost 5 bases, J lost 5 bases, and 9 bases stayed unmatched. Per germline, CDR1 SGHNT and CDR2 YENEEA. There are 16 residues in the CDR3. Written as DNA, the CDR3 is TGTGCCAGCAGCACACGGACTAGCGGAGGGGACAATGAGCAGTTCTTC. Translation: CASSTRTSGGDNEQFF.

This chain uses TRBV30 with TRBJ1-1; D is perhaps TRBD1 (6 bases). With 2 bases removed from V and 1 base from J, the gap between germline ends came to 20 bases. Germline-derived CDR1 and CDR2 are GTSNPN and SVGIG (reference sequence). This CDR3 contains 17 residues. The chain's CDR3 is CAWSPRMRGTANTEAFF. The DNA for the CDR3 is TGTGCCTGGAGTCCTCGAATGAGGGGGACGGCGAACACTGAAGCTTTCTTT. Full variable domain (outside the CDR3, taken from reference TRBV30 and TRBJ1-1): SQTIHQWPATLVQPVGSPLSLECTVEGTSNPNLYWYRQAAGRGLQLLFYSVGIGQISSEVPQNLSASRPQDRQFILSSKKLLLSDSGFYLCAWSPRMRGTANTEAFFGQGTRLTVV.

The rearrangement joins TRBV2 to TRBJ2-3, with TRBD1 matching 10 bases. J was trimmed by 3 bases and V by 7 bases; bases with no gene match: 4. CDR3 length equals 14 residues. CDR1 and CDR2 (germline): SNHLY, FYNNEI. CDR3 nucleotide sequence: TGTGCCAGCATTCGGACAGGGGGGACAGATACGCAGTATTTT. This translates into CASIRTGGTDTQYF.

The V call is TRBV25-1, the J call TRBJ2-7, with D possibly being TRBD1 (5 bases). V dropped 2 bases and J dropped 5 bases, with 7 bases sitting between them. Germline V gene lookup returns CDR1 MGHDK and CDR2 SYGVNS. The CDR3 length is 12 residues. CDR3 region: CASSETGNEQYF. CDR3 DNA sequence: TGTGCCAGCAGTGAAACAGGTAACGAGCAGTACTTC.